The 20 T cell receptor beta chains presented below share a single source sample, sequenced in a study of early T cells in non-severe SARS-CoV-2 infection. TCRdb recomputed calls from the 5' RACE reads with MiXCR, one row per CDR3 protein. The sample records approximately 84,000 distinct CDR3 sequences, around 14% being singletons. The sequenced sample was whole blood. The source is an adult who was a healthcare worker with PCR-confirmed SARS-CoV-2 infection or an uninfected control (not recorded which).

This clonotype was observed at least ten times. J is TRBJ2-1 and V is TRBV27; TRBD2 agrees at 10 bases. V lost 3 bases and J lost 0; bases outside the gene matches: 8. CDR1 and CDR2 from the germline V gene are MNHEY and SMNVEV (reference sequence). This CDR3 contains 18 residues. The CDR3 sequence is CASSLLTSGPLSYNEQFF. In nucleotides, the CDR3 is TGTGCCAGCAGTTTGTTGACTAGCGGGCCCCTCTCCTACAATGAGCAGTTCTTC.

This clonotype was observed a handful of times. The V gene is TRBV12-3 or TRBV12-4, the J gene TRBJ1-1; a weak D match, TRBD1 (6 bases). V dropped 6 bases and J dropped 3 bases, with 11 bases sitting between them. The CDR3 covers 13 residues. CDR3 amino acids: CASRYRVHTEAFF. In DNA, the CDR3 is TGTGCCAGCAGATACAGGGTTCACACTGAAGCTTTCTTT.

This clonotype appeared a few times. The rearrangement uses TRBV10-2 and TRBJ2-3; TRBD2 matches at 7 bases. The trim removed 4 bases at V and 2 bases at J, leaving 6 bases unmatched. Per germline, CDR1 WSHSY and CDR2 SAAADI. The CDR3 has 15 residues. The chain's CDR3 is CASSVRAGNTDTQYF. The CDR3 DNA follows: TGCGCCAGCAGTGTACGAGCGGGAAACACAGATACGCAGTATTTT.

This clonotype has a handful of counts. This chain uses TRBV7-9 with TRBJ1-6; D remains unclear. Germline V gene lookup returns CDR1 SEHNR and CDR2 FQNEAQ (reference sequence). The germline V and J ends were trimmed by 8 bases and 5 bases, with 7 bases remaining between them. This CDR3 region has 12 residues. The CDR3 sequence is CASSRDNSPLHF. For the CDR3, the DNA is TGTGCCAGCTCACGGGATAATTCACCCCTCCACTTT.

This chain uses TRBV7-9 with TRBJ1-2, with TRBD1 identical over 7 bases. This CDR3 has 14 residues. Per germline, CDR1 SEHNR and CDR2 FQNEAQ (reference sequence). Losses at the gene ends were 5 bases for V and 4 bases for J; bases not matched to a gene: 7. The CDR3 nucleotides are TGTGCCAGCAGCCCCGGCCGGGACAGCTATGGCTACACCTTC. This encodes CASSPGRDSYGYTF.

This chain joins TRBV19 and TRBJ2-1, with D possibly TRBD2 on 5 matching bases. The CDR3 consists of 15 residues. Trimming stripped 6 bases from V and 8 bases from J, with 20 bases between. Germline V gene sequence: CDR1 LNHDA, CDR2 SQIVND (reference sequence). The CDR3 DNA follows: TGTGCCAGTAGCACCTCTGAGGGTTTTACGGATGAGCAGTTCTTC. Translating gives CASSTSEGFTDEQFF.

The chain carries TRBV25-1 and TRBJ2-7; TRBD1 agrees at 12 bases. Germline V gene sequence: CDR1 MGHDK, CDR2 SYGVNS. The ends lost 3 bases at V and 6 bases at J; junction bases unmatched: 3. This CDR3 has 14 amino acids. As DNA, the CDR3 is TGTGCCAGCAGTGATGGGACAGGGGGCTTCGAGCAGTACTTC. This translates into CASSDGTGGFEQYF.

J is TRBJ2-3 and V is TRBV4-1; weak D call: TRBD1 (5 bases). The CDR3 extends over 14 amino acids. V lost 2 bases to trimming and J lost 3 bases, with 9 bases between them. Germline V gene lookup returns CDR1 MGHRA and CDR2 YSYEKL. The chain's CDR3 is CASSQQGRTDTQYF. The CDR3 DNA follows: TGCGCCAGCAGCCAACAGGGTCGTACAGATACGCAGTATTTT.

The V and J genes are TRBV4-1 and TRBJ2-3, with 12 bases fitting TRBD1. This CDR3 contains 15 residues. CDR1 and CDR2 (germline): MGHRA, YSYEKL. Losses at the gene ends were 5 bases for V and 5 bases for J; bases not matched to a gene: 5. The CDR3 sequence: CASSYRDRGRDTQYF. The CDR3 DNA reads TGCGCCAGCAGCTACCGGGACAGGGGGCGAGATACGCAGTATTTT.

The rearrangement uses TRBV2 and TRBJ2-2; D unresolved. The V gene lost 2 bases and the J gene lost 3 bases, with 7 bases spanning the gap. Germline values: CDR1 SNHLY, CDR2 FYNNEI. This CDR3 has 14 residues. CDR3 protein: CASSEQRYTGELFF. For the CDR3, the DNA is TGTGCCAGCAGTGAACAGCGCTACACCGGGGAGCTGTTTTTT.

This clonotype was seen ten or more times. The chain joins TRBV29-1 to TRBJ2-7; D perhaps matches TRBD2 (6 bases). The CDR3 sequence is 13 residues long. The germline V gene has CDR1 SQVTM and CDR2 ANQGSEA. V dropped 4 bases and J dropped 2 bases, with 12 bases sitting between them. The CDR3: CSVANSGPYEQYF. The CDR3 nucleotides read TGCAGCGTTGCCAATAGCGGCCCCTACGAGCAGTACTTC.

In its sample, this clonotype was seen a few times. The chain couples TRBV7-8 to TRBJ1-4, with D unclear. CDR3 length equals 14 residues. CDR1 SGHVS and CDR2 FQNEAQ come from the germline V gene. Trimming left V 2 bases short and J 4 bases short, with 8 bases between. CDR3 bases: TGTGCCAGCAGCTTACCACAGTTTAATGAAAAACTGTTTTTT. Its translation is CASSLPQFNEKLFF. The whole variable domain, remainder taken from reference TRBV7-8 and TRBJ1-4, is GAGVSQSPRYKVAKRGQDVALRCDPISGHVSLFWYQQALGQGPEFLTYFQNEAQLDKSGLPSDRFFAERPEGSVSTLKIQRTQQEDSAVYLCASSLPQFNEKLFFGSGTQLSVL.

This clonotype appeared many times. The chain carries TRBV10-2 and TRBJ1-1; 10 nucleotides line up with TRBD1. This CDR3 has 14 residues. The V and J ends lost 10 bases and 1 base, in that order; junction bases with no gene match: 6. From germline, CDR1 is WSHSY and CDR2 SAAADI. The CDR3 DNA reads TGCGCCATTCGACAGGGGGCGGGGAACACTGAAGCTTTCTTT. Its translation is CAIRQGAGNTEAFF.

This clonotype has more than one count but fewer than ten. The rearrangement joins TRBV29-1 to TRBJ2-1; no clear D gene. The CDR3 loop spans 13 amino acids. V gave up 7 bases and J gave up 6 bases, with 16 bases separating them. CDR1 SQVTM and CDR2 ANQGSEA come from the germline V gene. This CDR3 is CSGRDNFLNEQFF. CDR3 in DNA: TGCAGCGGAAGAGATAACTTCCTCAATGAGCAGTTCTTC.

The J gene is TRBJ2-7, the V gene TRBV4-3; D possibly corresponds to TRBD2 (5 bases). This CDR3 is 16 amino acids long. The germline V and J ends were trimmed by 0 bases and 1 base, with 13 bases remaining between them. Germline V gene data show CDR1 as LGHNA and CDR2 as YSLEER. The CDR3: CASSQDYGLASYEQYF. In nucleotides, the CDR3 is TGCGCCAGCAGCCAAGATTATGGGCTAGCTTCCTACGAGCAGTACTTC.

The chain combines TRBV28 with TRBJ1-6; 9 bases are a match to TRBD1. The V gene end was trimmed by 6 bases and the J gene end by 10 bases; junction bases not matched to a gene: 4. This CDR3 comprises 13 residues. Per germline, CDR1 MDHEN and CDR2 SYDVKM. The chain's CDR3 is CASRETGGSPLHF. CDR3 nucleotide sequence: TGTGCCAGCAGAGAGACAGGGGGATCACCCCTCCACTTT. Supplemented by reference TRBV28 and TRBJ1-6, the full variable domain reads DVKVTQSSRYLVKRTGEKVFLECVQDMDHENMFWYRQDPGLGLRLIYFSYDVKMKEKGDIPEGYSVSREKKERFSLILESASTNQTSMYLCASRETGGSPLHFGNGTRLTVT.

This clonotype was seen ten or more times. The V call is TRBV20-1, the J call TRBJ1-2, with unresolved D. CDR1 DFQATT and CDR2 SNEGSKA come from the germline V gene (reference sequence). V lost 0 bases and J 5 bases, leaving 4 bases between the germline ends. The CDR3 loop spans 11 amino acids. The CDR3 loop is CSARDPYGYTF. CDR3 DNA: TGCAGTGCTAGAGATCCATATGGCTACACCTTC.

The chain employs TRBV9 and TRBJ2-7; weak D call: TRBD1 (5 bases). Germline V gives CDR1 SGDLS, CDR2 YYNGEE. V lost 4 bases, J lost 5 bases, and 16 bases lay in between. The CDR3 has 14 amino acids. The CDR3 DNA follows: TGTGCCAGCAGCCCCGGCTCAGGGAATAACGAGCAGTACTTC. Amino acid sequence: CASSPGSGNNEQYF.

The chain has TRBV2 and TRBJ2-1; tentatively, D is TRBD2 (6 bases). Germline V gene lookup returns CDR1 SNHLY and CDR2 FYNNEI. The CDR3 extends over 15 amino acids. The germline V and J ends were trimmed by 1 base and 4 bases, with 11 bases remaining between them. This chain's CDR3 is CASSEVADAYNEQFF. The CDR3 bases are TGTGCCAGCAGTGAAGTAGCGGATGCTTACAATGAGCAGTTCTTC.

There are many counts of this clonotype. V usage is TRBV18 and J usage is TRBJ1-6, with D perhaps matching TRBD1 (6 bases). The V end lost 5 bases, the J end lost 7 bases, and 12 bases lay between the germline ends. Germline-derived CDR1 and CDR2 are KGHSH and LQKENI. The CDR3 is 14 residues long. The CDR3 bases are TGTGCCAGCTCATCGACAGGTGCCAATTCACCCCTCCACTTT. It is translated as CASSSTGANSPLHF.